This T cell receptor beta chain emerged from a study of regulatory T cells in long-lasting Graves disease. Study results and limitations: Examination was confined to peripheral blood, excluding thyroid tissue.

This clonotype was seen ten or more times. Its antigen is currently unknown. This CDR3 spans 15 amino acids. V lost 4 bases and J lost 4, with 17 bases in between. Germline V CDR1 and CDR2: SGHRS, YFSETQ. Arm-PCR of CDR3 regions and iRepertoire HTBI primers were used to build TCR beta libraries. TCRdb re-analysed the multiplex PCR reads in MiXCR, keeping a single row per CDR3 protein. The sample holds under 500,000 distinct CDR3 sequences, roughly 17% seen once. Time point specified: newly diagnosed GD, antithyroid drugs for less than 3 months. PBMC RNA served as the TCR library source. The diagnosis of Graves' disease used American Thyroid Association guidelines. These data also formed part of another study, on T cells in Graves' hyperthyroidism and ophthalmopathy. This second study says: The HTBI set primed first-round TCR CDR3 RT-PCR. Ophthalmopathy stood apart from stable hyperthyroidism in a 13 V-J model.

The rearrangement uses TRBV5-1 and TRBJ1-2; TRBD1 might be the D (6 bases). The sequences come from peripheral blood mononuclear cells (PBMCs), collected at new diagnosis, from a patient treated with antithyroid drugs. The sequence was collected from a woman aged 30 to 39 with Graves disease. The CDR3 coding sequence is TGCGCCAGCAGCCCGAGCCGGCAGGGGACCTATGGCTACACCTTC. Its translation is CASSPSRQGTYGYTF.